The 26 T cell receptor beta chains in this list originate from one sample, sequenced in a study of beta chain features in type 1 diabetes. Which antigens these TCRs recognize remains unknown. General study findings and limits: Shorter TCRB CDR3s, moderately but significantly so, marked every one of the four CD4+ subsets in Type 1 diabetes patients.

Investigators reverse transcribed all isolated RNA, so they sequenced expressed TCRB transcripts. Data came from immunoSEQ multiplex PCR; TCRdb stores just in-frame clones and leaves some out. This table holds around 56,000 clones, about 47% found once. The sample comprised Tregs from blood. Receptor source: a woman aged 40-49 years with type 1 diabetes.

V and J are TRBV10-3 and TRBJ2-7, with 7 bases that match TRBD1. This CDR3 has 13 residues. The germline V gene encodes CDR1 ENHRY and CDR2 SYGVKD. Unmatched junction bases numbered 6, after V lost 6 bases and J lost 4 bases. The CDR3 protein is CAISDGTEYEQYF. The CDR3 DNA reads TGTGCCATCAGCGACGGGACAGAATACGAGCAGTACTTC.

The chain is built from TRBV7-2 and TRBJ2-7, with D possibly matching TRBD1 (6 bases). Germline CDR1 SGHTA, CDR2 FQGNSA. The CDR3 contains 13 residues. Trimming took off 8 bases at V and 12 bases at J, with 23 bases between the two ends. CDR3 DNA: TGTGCCAGCCGTCATTACAGGGACCCAAAGTTGTACTTC. Translation gives CASRHYRDPKLYF.

This clone showed up just a few times. The chain combines TRBV7-2 with TRBJ1-5; D possibly corresponds to TRBD1 (6 bases). The CDR3 totals 13 residues. CDR1 is SGHTA, CDR2 FQGNSA, per germline. The germline V and J ends were trimmed by 5 bases and 3 bases, with 8 bases remaining between them. CDR3 residues: CASSDRFNQPQHF. The DNA of the CDR3 is TGTGCCAGCAGCGACAGGTTCAATCAGCCCCAGCATTTT.

The chain employs TRBV7-9 and TRBJ2-2; 10 bases match TRBD1. This CDR3 region has 15 residues. CDR1 is SEHNR and CDR2 is FQNEAQ in the germline V gene (reference sequence). V lost 5 bases, J lost 2 bases, and 2 bases stayed unmatched. DNA of the CDR3: TGTGCCAGCAGCCGGGACAGGGGTAACACCGGGGAGCTGTTTTTT. Its translation: CASSRDRGNTGELFF. Variable domain in full (rest from reference TRBV7-9 and TRBJ2-2): DTGVSQNPRHKITKRGQNVTFRCDPISEHNRLYWYRQTLGQGPEFLTYFQNEAQLEKSRLLSDRFSAERPKGSFSTLEIQRTEQGDSAMYLCASSRDRGNTGELFFGEGSRLTVL.

The J gene is TRBJ1-2, the V gene TRBV6-1; TRBD1 might be the D (5 bases). The V gene lost 7 bases and the J gene lost 8 bases, with 11 bases spanning the gap. CDR1 and CDR2 (germline): MNHNS, SASEGT. The CDR3 sequence is 11 residues long. The CDR3 DNA reads TGTGCCAGCACAGGGCAACAAGGCTACACCTTC. Translation: CASTGQQGYTF.

This clone appeared once. The rearrangement joins TRBV4-1 to TRBJ2-2, with D maybe TRBD2 (7 bases). CDR1 MGHRA and CDR2 YSYEKL come from the germline V gene. This CDR3 region has 15 residues. Deletions cut 2 bases from V and 5 bases from J, with 12 bases between. The CDR3 spells CASSQLGGVTGELFF. CDR3 nucleotide sequence: TGCGCCAGCAGCCAACTAGGGGGGGTGACCGGGGAGCTGTTTTTT.

This chain connects TRBV5-6 to TRBJ2-5, with 8 bases lining up with TRBD1. The J call may be incorrect, as the DNA end agrees better with TRBJ2-7. Germline CDR1 is SGHDT and CDR2 is YYEEEE. The CDR3 runs to 14 residues. DNA of the CDR3: TGTGCCAGCAGCTCTACAGGGGGAACCCGCGAGCAGTACTTC. Its protein is CASSSTGGTREQYF.

This clone was detected only a few times. This chain links TRBV5-6 with TRBJ1-2; the D is unclear. CDR1 is SGHDT and CDR2 is YYEEEE in the germline V gene. Trimming removed 0 bases at V and 5 bases at J, with 8 bases between. The length of the CDR3 is 13 residues. In DNA, the CDR3 is TGTGCCAGCAGCTTGGGTCCTCGGTATGGCTACACCTTC. This translates into CASSLGPRYGYTF.

This clone has just a few counts. This chain joins TRBV4-1 and TRBJ2-6, with 10 bases fitting TRBD2. CDR1 is MGHRA, CDR2 YSYEKL, per germline. After removal of 1 base from V and 3 bases from J, the junction contained 9 bases not matched to a gene. The CDR3 totals 19 residues. The CDR3 nucleotides read TGCGCCAGCAGCCAAGGACTAGCGGGCGCCGAGGGTGGGGCCAACGTCCTGACTTTC. It translates to CASSQGLAGAEGGANVLTF.

The V gene is TRBV7-2, the J gene TRBJ1-5; perhaps TRBD1 as D (5 bases). CDR3 length: 17 amino acids. Germline values: CDR1 SGHTA, CDR2 FQGNSA. Trimming took 5 bases from V and 0 from J, leaving 17 bases between them. The chain's CDR3 is CASSLGRGSYSNQPQHF. CDR3 nucleotide sequence: TGTGCCAGCAGCCTGGGGCGGGGATCTTATAGCAATCAGCCCCAGCATTTT.

This chain uses TRBV6-5 with TRBJ1-2, with TRBD1 matching 7 bases. V gave up 4 bases and J gave up 2 bases; unmatched junction bases: 1. The CDR3 contains 13 residues. CDR1 is MNHEY, CDR2 SVGAGI, per germline. CDR3 DNA: TGTGCCAGCAGTTTACAGGGGAACTATGGCTACACCTTC. It is translated as CASSLQGNYGYTF.

In this sample, this clone turned up a few times. The chain employs TRBV7-2 and TRBJ1-1, with D perhaps matching TRBD1 (6 bases). The germline V gene encodes CDR1 SGHTA and CDR2 FQGNSA. The V end lost 5 bases, the J end lost 3 bases, and 10 bases lay between the germline ends. This CDR3 is 13 amino acids long. CDR3 DNA: TGTGCCAGCAGCGCCGCAGGGGACACTGAAGCTTTCTTT. Translating gives CASSAAGDTEAFF.

J is TRBJ1-2 and V is TRBV28; 8 nucleotides align to TRBD1. Trimming at V came to 2 bases and at J to 7 bases, leaving 3 bases not matched to a gene. The CDR3 runs 13 residues. Germline V CDR1 and CDR2: MDHEN, SYDVKM. The CDR3: CASSLQGAPGYTF. The CDR3 bases are TGTGCCAGCAGTTTACAGGGGGCGCCTGGCTACACCTTC.

The chain couples TRBV11-2 to TRBJ1-1; no definite D call. The CDR3 spans 15 residues. V was cut by 1 base and J by 1 base, with 10 bases left in between. Germline lookup yields CDR1 SGHAT and CDR2 FQNNGV. The CDR3, as DNA: TGTGCCAGCAGCTTAGTTGCGGTGTCGAACACTGAAGCTTTCTTT. It encodes CASSLVAVSNTEAFF.

This CDR3 reads CASGQYVGGGTDTQYF. CDR3 DNA: TGTGCCAGCGGTCAATACGTGGGGGGGGGCACAGATACGCAGTATTTT. The chain employs TRBV7-3 and TRBJ2-3; 7 nucleotides agree with TRBD2. Unmatched junction bases numbered 12, after V lost 8 bases and J lost 1 base. Germline V gene lookup returns CDR1 SGHTA and CDR2 FQGTGA. The CDR3 spans 16 residues.

The chain carries TRBV9 and TRBJ2-3; 9 bases match TRBD2. This CDR3 has 14 amino acids. In germline, CDR1 is SGDLS, CDR2 YYNGEE. V dropped 4 bases and J dropped 4; count of bases not matched to a gene: 4. The CDR3 nucleotides are TGTGCCAGCAGCCCCCTAGCGGGGTCAGATACGCAGTATTTT. Translated, it gives CASSPLAGSDTQYF.

This chain connects TRBV6-6 to TRBJ2-7; 11 bases fit TRBD1. The CDR3 is 14 amino acids. Germline CDR1 is MNHNY and CDR2 is SVGAGI (reference sequence). V gave up 6 bases and J gave up 3 bases; unmatched junction bases: 4. CDR3 loop: CASSGQGAFYEQYF. CDR3 nucleotides: TGTGCCAGCAGCGGACAGGGGGCATTCTACGAGCAGTACTTC.

For the CDR3, the DNA is TGTGCCAGCAGCCTCGTTTGGAGGAGATACAATGAGCAGTTCTTC. It translates to CASSLVWRRYNEQFF. V is TRBV28 and J is TRBJ2-1, with a weak D call TRBD2 (5 bases). Trimming took 6 bases from V and 4 from J, leaving 16 bases between them. Germline CDR1 is MDHEN and CDR2 is SYDVKM. CDR3 length equals 15 residues.

The chain joins TRBV7-2 to TRBJ1-2; TRBD1 is a possible D gene (6 bases). The CDR3 sequence is 16 residues long. Germline V gene lookup returns CDR1 SGHTA and CDR2 FQGNSA. V shed 1 base and J shed 6 bases, with 18 bases lying between them. The CDR3 DNA reads as TGTGCCAGCAGCTTAGTCGGGACACAAAATCTGGATGGCTACACCTTC. Protein sequence: CASSLVGTQNLDGYTF.

The rearrangement joins TRBV29-1 to TRBJ1-1, with a possible D match to TRBD1 (6 bases). The CDR3 consists of 14 residues. The germline V gene encodes CDR1 SQVTM and CDR2 ANQGSEA. Trimming shortened V by 6 bases and J by 5 bases, and 19 bases separated the two germline ends. The CDR3 DNA sequence: TGCAGCGTAGCCAGACAGGTTCCTTTTACTGAAGCTTTCTTT. It encodes CSVARQVPFTEAFF.

V and J are TRBV29-1 and TRBJ1-2, with TRBD1 matching over 9 bases. Germline V gene lookup returns CDR1 SQVTM and CDR2 ANQGSEA. The CDR3 extends over 16 amino acids. V lost 4 bases and J lost 6; bases outside the gene matches: 15. DNA of the CDR3: TGCAGCGTTGCGCCCCCCATACGGACAGGGGTAAATGGCTACACCTTC. Translation: CSVAPPIRTGVNGYTF.

Only a few counts were recorded for this clone. V is TRBV28 and J is TRBJ1-1; a weak D match, TRBD1 (5 bases). V gave up 4 bases and J gave up 5 bases, with 23 bases separating them. The CDR3 extends over 17 amino acids. Germline CDR1 and CDR2: MDHEN and SYDVKM. The CDR3 nucleotides are TGTGCCAGCAGTTCCCCCCGGGGGGAGGATGGAGTGACTGAAGCTTTCTTT. This translates into CASSSPRGEDGVTEAFF.

This clone was detected a few times. Different DNA sequences within this sample yield the same CDR3. The chain couples TRBV15 to TRBJ2-5; the match to TRBD1 covers 11 bases. Germline values: CDR1 LNHNV, CDR2 YYDKDF (reference sequence). This CDR3 region has 15 residues. The V segment lost 1 base and the J segment 5 bases; nucleotides outside the gene matches: 3. CDR3 coding DNA: TGTGCCACCAGCAGAGCCGGGACAGGGGGGGAGACCCAGTACTTC. Protein: CATSRAGTGGETQYF.

The chain has TRBV11-3 and TRBJ1-2, with no clear D. Trimming removed 3 bases from V and 10 bases from J, with 12 bases in between. The germline V gene encodes CDR1 SGHNT and CDR2 YENEEA. The CDR3 consists of 12 residues. CDR3 residues: CASSLRGKDYTF. CDR3 nucleotide sequence: TGTGCCAGCAGCTTGCGCGGTAAGGACTACACCTTC.

A few counts support this clone. The V gene is TRBV7-8, the J gene TRBJ2-2, with D tentatively TRBD1 (5 bases). V was pared by 2 bases and J by 4 bases, with 17 bases between. Looked up from germline, CDR1 is SGHVS and CDR2 is FQNEAQ. The CDR3 is 17 amino acids. The DNA of the CDR3 is TGTGCCAGCAGCTTATCGGATTTGGGGCCCTTCACCGGGGAGCTGTTTTTT. Translated, it gives CASSLSDLGPFTGELFF.

The gene calls are TRBV11-2 and TRBJ2-7; 8 bases are shared with TRBD2. The CDR3 covers 15 residues. Germline V gives CDR1 SGHAT, CDR2 FQNNGV. J lost 0 bases, V lost 5 bases, and 6 bases had no gene match. The CDR3 bases are TGTGCCAGCAGCCCCACTAGCGGCAGCTCCTACGAGCAGTACTTC. Protein: CASSPTSGSSYEQYF.